In this sample, the clone carrying this TCR beta chain turned up once. Its target is not known. CD8+CD4-CCR7+CD45RA+ cells were sorted as naive CD8 T cells. The data were taken from a study of molecular identifiers for immune sequencing clone quantification. Germline CDR1 and CDR2: MGHRA and YSYEKL. V lost 2 bases to trimming and J lost 1 base, with 11 bases between them. This CDR3 comprises 15 residues. TCRdb used MiXCR to reprocess the PCR reads, holding one entry per CDR3 protein. This repertoire shows roughly 93,000 distinct CDR3 sequences, around a fifth found once; its top ten account for around 0.8%. Points from the study as a whole: In naive cells, clones above 20 RNA copies held under 1% of molecules, whereas in effector cells they held over 99%.

The TCR originated in a human donor in good health. Some libraries in this study had Jurkat cell RNA spiked in. J is TRBJ1-1 and V is TRBV4-1; D remains ambiguous. Sequencing was carried out using naive CD8+ T cells from blood, with Jurkat cell RNA spiked in. Subset indicated: FACS-sorted CD8+CD4-CCR7+CD45RA+ naive T cells. CDR3 in DNA: TGCGCCAGCAGCCAACCTACTGCACCGAACACTGAAGCTTTCTTT. Its protein product is CASSQPTAPNTEAFF.